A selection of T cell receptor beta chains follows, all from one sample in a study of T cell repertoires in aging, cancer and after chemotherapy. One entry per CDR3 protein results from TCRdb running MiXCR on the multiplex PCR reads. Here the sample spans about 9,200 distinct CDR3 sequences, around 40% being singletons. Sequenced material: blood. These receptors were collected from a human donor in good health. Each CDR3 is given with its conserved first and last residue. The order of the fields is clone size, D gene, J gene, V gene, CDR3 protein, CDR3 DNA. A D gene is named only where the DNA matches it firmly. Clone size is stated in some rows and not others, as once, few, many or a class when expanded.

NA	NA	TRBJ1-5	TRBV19	CASSTGTSRNQPQHF	TGTGCCAGTAGTACCGGGACTTCGCGCAATCAGCCCCAGCATTTT
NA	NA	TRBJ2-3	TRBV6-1	CASRRTGTADTQYF	TGTGCCAGTAGGCGTACGGGAACCGCAGATACGCAGTATTTT
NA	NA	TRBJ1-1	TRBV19	CASSLIVGNTEAFF	TGTGCCAGTAGTCTCATTGTGGGGAACACTGAAGCTTTCTTT
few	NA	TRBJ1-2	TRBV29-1	CSVLGGWYGYTF	TGCAGCGTTCTGGGAGGATGGTATGGCTACACCTTC
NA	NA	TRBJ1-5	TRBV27	CASSPHSEVVYSNQPQHF	TGTGCCAGCAGTCCCCACTCAGAAGTTGTGTATAGCAATCAGCCCCAGCATTTT
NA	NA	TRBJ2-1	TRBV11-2	CASSAEESSYNEQFF	TGTGCCAGCAGCGCAGAAGAGAGCTCCTACAATGAGCAGTTCTTC
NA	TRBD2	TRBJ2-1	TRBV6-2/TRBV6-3	CASSYGPAAGGYEQFF	TGTGCCAGCAGTTACGGGCCCGCCGCGGGAGGGTATGAGCAGTTCTTC
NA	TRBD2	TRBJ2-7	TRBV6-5	CASSYRGGRSYEQYF	TGTGCCAGCAGTTACCGCGGGGGAAGGTCCTACGAGCAGTACTTC
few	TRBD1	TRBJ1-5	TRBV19	CASSTSGTGGNRNQPQHF	TGTGCCAGTAGTACATCCGGGACAGGGGGCAACCGCAATCAGCCCCAGCATTTT
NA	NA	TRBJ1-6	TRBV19	CASSTDRLNSPLHF	TGTGCCAGTAGTACCGACAGACTAAATTCACCCCTCCACTTT
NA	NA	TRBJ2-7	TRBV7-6	CASSTDGYEQYF	TGTGCCAGCAGCACCGACGGCTACGAGCAGTACTTC
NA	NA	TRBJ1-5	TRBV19	CASSTRASNQPQHF	TGTGCCAGTAGTACCCGGGCAAGCAATCAGCCCCAGCATTTT
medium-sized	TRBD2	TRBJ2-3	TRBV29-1	CSVPGGGSSDTQYF	TGCAGCGTCCCCGGGGGAGGGAGTTCAGATACGCAGTATTTT
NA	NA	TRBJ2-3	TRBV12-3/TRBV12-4	CASSQNRETDTQYF	TGTGCCAGCAGTCAAAACAGGGAAACAGATACGCAGTATTTT
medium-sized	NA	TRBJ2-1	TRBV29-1	CSVPKLVHNEQFF	TGCAGCGTCCCTAAACTAGTCCACAATGAGCAGTTCTTC
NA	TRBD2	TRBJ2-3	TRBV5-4	CASSRRTSGIGGTQYF	TGTGCCAGCAGCAGACGGACTAGCGGGATAGGTGGTACGCAGTATTTT
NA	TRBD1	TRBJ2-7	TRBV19	CASSIERTGYYEQYF	TGTGCCAGTAGTATAGAGCGGACAGGGTACTACGAGCAGTACTTC
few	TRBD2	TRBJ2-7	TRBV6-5	CASRSGRGEQYF	TGTGCCAGCAGAAGCGGGAGAGGTGAGCAGTACTTC
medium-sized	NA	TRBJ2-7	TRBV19	CASSMGDSTYEQYF	TGTGCCAGTAGTATGGGAGACAGCACCTACGAGCAGTACTTC
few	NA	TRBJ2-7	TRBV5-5	CASSASMKRGEYF	TGTGCCAGCAGCGCTTCTATGAAGCGCGGAGAGTACTTC
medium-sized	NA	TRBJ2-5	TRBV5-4	CASSPDMMETQYF	TGTGCCAGCAGCCCAGACATGATGGAGACCCAGTACTTC
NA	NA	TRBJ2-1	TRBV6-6	CASSQQGYNEQFF	TGTGCCAGCAGCCAACAGGGATACAATGAGCAGTTCTTC
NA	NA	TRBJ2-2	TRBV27	CASSPPTGELFF	TGTGCCAGCAGTCCCCCCACCGGGGAGCTGTTTTTT